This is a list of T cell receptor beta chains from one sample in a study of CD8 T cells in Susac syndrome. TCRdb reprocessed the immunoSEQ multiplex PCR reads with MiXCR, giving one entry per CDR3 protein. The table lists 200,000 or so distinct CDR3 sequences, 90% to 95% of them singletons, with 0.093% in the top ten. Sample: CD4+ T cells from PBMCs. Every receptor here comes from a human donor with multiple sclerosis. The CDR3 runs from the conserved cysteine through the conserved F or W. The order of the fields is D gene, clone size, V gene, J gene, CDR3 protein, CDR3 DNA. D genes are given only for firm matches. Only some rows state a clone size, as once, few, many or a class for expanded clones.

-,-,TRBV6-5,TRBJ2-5,CASSYLETQYF,TGTGCCAGCAGTTACCTGGAGACCCAGTACTTC
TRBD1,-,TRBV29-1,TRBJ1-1,CSVPQMTGGTEAFF,TGCAGCGTTCCTCAGATGACAGGGGGCACTGAAGCTTTCTTT
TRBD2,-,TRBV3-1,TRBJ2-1,CASSSSLAGGWENEQFF,TGTGCCAGCAGCTCGTCACTAGCGGGAGGATGGGAGAATGAGCAGTTCTTC
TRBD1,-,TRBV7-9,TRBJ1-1,CASSLTGTMGAFF,TGTGCCAGCAGCCTGACAGGGACTATGGGCGCTTTCTTT
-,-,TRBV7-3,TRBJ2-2,CASSLSLVATGELFF,TGTGCCAGCAGCTTATCCCTGGTGGCGACCGGGGAGCTGTTTTTT
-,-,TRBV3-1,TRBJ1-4,CASSHEKRSEGNEKLFF,TGTGCCAGCAGCCACGAGAAAAGGAGTGAGGGGAATGAAAAACTGTTTTTT
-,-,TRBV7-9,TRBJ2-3,CASSRPPGADTQYF,TGTGCCAGCAGCCGTCCTCCGGGAGCAGATACGCAGTATTTT
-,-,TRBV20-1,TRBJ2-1,CSAPGGPARRFF,TGCAGTGCCCCCGGGGGGCCCGCACGTCGGTTCTTC
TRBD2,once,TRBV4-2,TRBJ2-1,CASSQGGGSGLYNEQFF,TGTGCCAGCAGCCAAGGAGGCGGGAGCGGGCTCTACAATGAGCAGTTCTTC
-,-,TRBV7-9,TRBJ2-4,CASSLVAADIQYF,TGTGCCAGCAGCTTAGTGGCCGCCGACATTCAGTACTTC
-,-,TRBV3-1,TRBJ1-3,CASSQHLRSTGNTIYF,TGTGCCAGCAGCCAGCACTTGAGGAGCACTGGAAACACCATATATTTT
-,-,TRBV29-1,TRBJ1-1,CSVKPGTTEAFF,TGCAGCGTTAAACCAGGGACCACTGAAGCTTTCTTT
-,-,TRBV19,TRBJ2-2,CASRRDGGELFF,TGTGCCAGTAGGAGGGACGGAGGGGAGCTGTTTTTT
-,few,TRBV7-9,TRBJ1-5,CASSLTDQPQHF,TGTGCCAGCAGCTTAACCGATCAGCCCCAGCATTTT
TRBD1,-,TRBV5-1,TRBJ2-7,CASSGSTGDPNYEQYF,TGCGCCAGCAGCGGATCTACAGGGGACCCAAACTACGAGCAGTACTTC
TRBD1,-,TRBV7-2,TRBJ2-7,CASNRQGTYEQYF,TGTGCCAGCAATAGACAGGGTACCTACGAGCAGTACTTC
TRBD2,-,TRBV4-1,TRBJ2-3,CASSQGGTSGITDTQYF,TGCGCCAGCAGCCAAGGCGGGACTAGCGGGATCACAGATACGCAGTATTTT
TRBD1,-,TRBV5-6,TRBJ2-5,CASSGTGQPVQETQYF,TGTGCCAGCAGCGGGACGGGACAGCCTGTCCAAGAGACCCAGTACTTC
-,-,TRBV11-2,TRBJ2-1,CASSHGTQSYNEQFF,TGTGCCAGCAGCCATGGGACACAATCCTACAATGAGCAGTTCTTC
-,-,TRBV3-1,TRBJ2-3,CASSPNSLSTDTQYF,TGTGCCAGCAGCCCGAACAGCCTTAGCACAGATACGCAGTATTTT
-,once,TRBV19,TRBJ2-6,CATRFDGANVLTF,TGTGCCACCAGGTTCGATGGGGCCAACGTCCTGACTTTC
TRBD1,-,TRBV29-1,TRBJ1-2,CSGQGADYGYTF,TGCAGCGGGCAGGGGGCCGACTATGGCTACACCTTC
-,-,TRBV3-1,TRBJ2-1,CASSLRLATSYNEQFF,TGTGCCAGCAGCCTAAGGTTAGCTACTTCCTACAATGAGCAGTTCTTC
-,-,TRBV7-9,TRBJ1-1,CASSFGMNTEAFF,TGTGCCAGCAGCTTCGGCATGAACACTGAAGCTTTCTTT
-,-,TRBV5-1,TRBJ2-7,CASSLPQSYEQYF,TGCGCCAGCAGCTTACCGCAATCCTACGAGCAGTACTTC
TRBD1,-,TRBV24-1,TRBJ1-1,CATSGFQGGKAFF,TGTGCCACCAGTGGCTTCCAGGGGGGCAAAGCTTTCTTT
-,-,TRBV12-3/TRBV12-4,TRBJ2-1,CASSPRWYNEQFF,TGTGCCAGCAGCCCCCGATGGTACAATGAGCAGTTCTTC
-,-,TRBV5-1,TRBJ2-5,CASSSGQLVFQETQYF,TGCGCCAGCAGCTCGGGACAATTAGTATTCCAAGAGACCCAGTACTTC
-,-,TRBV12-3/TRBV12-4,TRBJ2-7,CASSLESSYEQYF,TGTGCCAGCAGTTTAGAGAGTTCCTACGAGCAGTACTTC
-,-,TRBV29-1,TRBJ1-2,CSVVTESYGYTF,TGCAGCGTTGTGACAGAATCTTATGGCTACACCTTC